This T cell receptor beta chain was identified during a study of beta chain features in type 1 diabetes. Study results and limitations: Type 1 diabetes patients had TCRB CDR3s that were shorter (moderately but significantly so) in all four CD4+ subsets.

Turning to this clone: What it binds is unknown.

Sequenced material consisted of expressed TCRB transcripts (all of the isolated RNA was reverse transcribed). Clones were sequenced by immunoSEQ multiplex PCR, and TCRdb holds only the in-frame ones, with some missing. The sample holds around 330,000 clones, 11% seen once. Germline trimming cut 2 bases from V and 2 bases from J; bases unmatched to any gene: 2. There are 14 residues in the CDR3. Looked up from germline, CDR1 is SNHLY and CDR2 is FYNNEI. This chain connects TRBV2 to TRBJ2-5; 7 nucleotides match TRBD2. The sequence derives from a young woman in good health. What was sequenced was naive CD4+ T cells from blood. The CDR3 here is CASSETSVQETQYF. The CDR3 DNA follows: TGTGCCAGCAGTGAAACTAGCGTGCAAGAGACCCAGTACTTC.